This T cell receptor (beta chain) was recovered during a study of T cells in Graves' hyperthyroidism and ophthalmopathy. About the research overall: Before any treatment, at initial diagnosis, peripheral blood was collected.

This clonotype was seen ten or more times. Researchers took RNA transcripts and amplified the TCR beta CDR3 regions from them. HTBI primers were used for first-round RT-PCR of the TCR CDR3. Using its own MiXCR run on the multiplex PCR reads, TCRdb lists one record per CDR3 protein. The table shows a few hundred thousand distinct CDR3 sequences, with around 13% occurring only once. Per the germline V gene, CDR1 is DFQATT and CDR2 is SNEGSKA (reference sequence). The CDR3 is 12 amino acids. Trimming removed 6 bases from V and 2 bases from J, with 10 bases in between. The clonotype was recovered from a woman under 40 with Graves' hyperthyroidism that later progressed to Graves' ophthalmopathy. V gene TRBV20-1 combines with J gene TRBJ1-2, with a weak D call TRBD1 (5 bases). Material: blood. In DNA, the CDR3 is TGCAGTGCCCGGACATCGAACTATGGCTACACCTTC. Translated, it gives CSARTSNYGYTF.